This TCR beta chain was found in a study of blood T cell repertoires in COVID-19. CDR3 length: 16 residues. CDR1 and CDR2 (germline): MNHEY, SMNVEV (reference sequence). J lost 0 bases, V lost 8 bases, and 6 bases had no gene match. The table came from immunoSEQ multiplex PCR; TCRdb's copy has only in-frame clones and leaves some out. The sample holds 11,000 to 15,000 clones, roughly 89% seen once. The sequence derives from a man in his fifties with active COVID-19. This sequence joins TRBV27 and TRBJ2-1; 11 nucleotides agree with TRBD2. What was sequenced was peripheral blood. CDR3 in amino acids: CASRLAGSLSYNEQFF. As DNA, the CDR3 is TGTGCCAGCCGACTAGCGGGAAGCCTCTCCTACAATGAGCAGTTCTTC.